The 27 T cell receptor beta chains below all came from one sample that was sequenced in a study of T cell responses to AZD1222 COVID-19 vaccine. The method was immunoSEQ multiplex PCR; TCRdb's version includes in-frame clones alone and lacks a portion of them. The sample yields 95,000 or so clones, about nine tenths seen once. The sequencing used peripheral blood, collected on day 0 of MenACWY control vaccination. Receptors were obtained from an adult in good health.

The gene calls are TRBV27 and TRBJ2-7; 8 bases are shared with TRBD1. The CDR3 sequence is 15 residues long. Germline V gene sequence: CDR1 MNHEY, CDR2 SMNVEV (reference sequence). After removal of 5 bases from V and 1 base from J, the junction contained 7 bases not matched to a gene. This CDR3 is CASSRAGTGSYEQYF. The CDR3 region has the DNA TGTGCCAGCAGTAGAGCCGGGACAGGATCCTACGAGCAGTACTTC.

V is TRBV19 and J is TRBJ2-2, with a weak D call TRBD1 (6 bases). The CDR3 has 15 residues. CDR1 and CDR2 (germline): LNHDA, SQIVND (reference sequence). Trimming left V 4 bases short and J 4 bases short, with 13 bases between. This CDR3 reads CASSSPGEGTGELFF. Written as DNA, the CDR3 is TGTGCCAGTAGTAGCCCAGGGGAAGGCACCGGGGAGCTGTTTTTT. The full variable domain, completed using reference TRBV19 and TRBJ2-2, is DGGITQSPKYLFRKEGQNVTLSCEQNLNHDAMYWYRQDPGQGLRLIYYSQIVNDFQKGDIAEGYSVSREKKESFPLTVTSAQKNPTAFYLCASSSPGEGTGELFFGEGSRLTVL.

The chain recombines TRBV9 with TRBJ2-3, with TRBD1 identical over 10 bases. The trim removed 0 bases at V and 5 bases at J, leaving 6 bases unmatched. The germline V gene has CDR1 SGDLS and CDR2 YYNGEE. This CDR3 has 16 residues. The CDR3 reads CASSVDGTGVVDTQYF. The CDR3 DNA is TGTGCCAGCAGCGTAGATGGGACAGGGGTAGTAGATACGCAGTATTTT.

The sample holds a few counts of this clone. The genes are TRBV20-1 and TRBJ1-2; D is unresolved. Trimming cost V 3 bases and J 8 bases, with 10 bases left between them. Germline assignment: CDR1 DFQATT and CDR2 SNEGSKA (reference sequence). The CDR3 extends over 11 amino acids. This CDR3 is CSASEVGGYTF. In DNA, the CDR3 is TGCAGTGCTAGTGAGGTGGGCGGCTACACCTTC.

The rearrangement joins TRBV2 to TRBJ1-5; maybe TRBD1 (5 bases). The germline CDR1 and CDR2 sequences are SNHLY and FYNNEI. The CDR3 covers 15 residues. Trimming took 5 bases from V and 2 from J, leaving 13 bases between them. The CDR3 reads CASSQDMGGNQPQHF. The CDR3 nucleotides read TGTGCCAGCAGTCAAGACATGGGGGGCAATCAGCCCCAGCATTTT.

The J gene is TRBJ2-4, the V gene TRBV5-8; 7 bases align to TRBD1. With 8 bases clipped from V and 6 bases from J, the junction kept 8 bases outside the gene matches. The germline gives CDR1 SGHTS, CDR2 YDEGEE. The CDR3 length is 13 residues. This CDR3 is CASHPGQTNIQYF. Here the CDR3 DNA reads TGTGCCAGTCATCCGGGACAGACAAACATTCAGTACTTC.

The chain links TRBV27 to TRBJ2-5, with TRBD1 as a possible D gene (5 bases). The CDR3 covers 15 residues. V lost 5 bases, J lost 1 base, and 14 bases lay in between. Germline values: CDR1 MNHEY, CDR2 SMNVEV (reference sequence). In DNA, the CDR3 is TGTGCCAGCAGTGGGCTGGGAAGGGGCCAAGAGACCCAGTACTTC. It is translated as CASSGLGRGQETQYF.

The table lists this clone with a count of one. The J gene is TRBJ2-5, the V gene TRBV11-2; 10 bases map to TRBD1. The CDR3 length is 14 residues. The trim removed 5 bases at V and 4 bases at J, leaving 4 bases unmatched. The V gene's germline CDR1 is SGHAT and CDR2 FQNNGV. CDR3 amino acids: CASSLGTGVETQYF. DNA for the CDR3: TGTGCCAGCAGCCTCGGGACAGGGGTAGAGACCCAGTACTTC.

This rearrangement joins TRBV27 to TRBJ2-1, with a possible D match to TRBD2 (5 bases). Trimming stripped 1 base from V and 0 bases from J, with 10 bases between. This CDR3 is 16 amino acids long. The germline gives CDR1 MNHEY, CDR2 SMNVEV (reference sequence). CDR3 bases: TGTGCCAGCAGTTTATACGCGGGCTCCTCCTACAATGAGCAGTTCTTC. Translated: CASSLYAGSSYNEQFF.

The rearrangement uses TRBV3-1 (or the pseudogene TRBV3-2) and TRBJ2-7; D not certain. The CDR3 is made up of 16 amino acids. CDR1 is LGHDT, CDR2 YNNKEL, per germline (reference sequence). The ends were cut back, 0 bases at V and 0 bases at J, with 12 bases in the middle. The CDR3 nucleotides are TGTGCCAGCAGCCAAGATCAACCAGGTGACTCCTACGAGCAGTACTTC. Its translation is CASSQDQPGDSYEQYF.

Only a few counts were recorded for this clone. The chain's CDR3 is CASSVDTGGNTEAFF. The CDR3 DNA follows: TGTGCCAGCAGCGTAGATACAGGCGGGAACACTGAAGCTTTCTTT. V and J are TRBV9 and TRBJ1-1, with D possibly being TRBD1 (5 bases). The V and J ends lost 0 bases and 1 base respectively, with 10 bases between them. The V gene's germline CDR1 is SGDLS and CDR2 YYNGEE. There are 15 residues in the CDR3.

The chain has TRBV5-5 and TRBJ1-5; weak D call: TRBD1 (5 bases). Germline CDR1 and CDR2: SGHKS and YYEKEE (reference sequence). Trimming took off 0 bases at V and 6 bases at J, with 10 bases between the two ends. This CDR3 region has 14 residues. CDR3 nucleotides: TGTGCCAGCAGCTTGGAGGGGTTGGGTCAGCCCCAGCATTTT. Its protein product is CASSLEGLGQPQHF.

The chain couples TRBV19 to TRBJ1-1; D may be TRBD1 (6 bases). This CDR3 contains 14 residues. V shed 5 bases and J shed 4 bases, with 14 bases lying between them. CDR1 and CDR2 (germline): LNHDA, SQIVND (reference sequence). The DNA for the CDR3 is TGTGCCAGTAGTGACCGACAGGTCCGCACTGAAGCTTTCTTT. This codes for CASSDRQVRTEAFF.

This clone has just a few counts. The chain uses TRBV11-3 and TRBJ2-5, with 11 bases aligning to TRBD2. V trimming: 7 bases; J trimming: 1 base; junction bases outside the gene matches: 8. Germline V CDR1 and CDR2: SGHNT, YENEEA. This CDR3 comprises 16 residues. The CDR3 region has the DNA TGTGCCAGCACCCGCGGGACTAGCGGAGTCCAAGAGACCCAGTACTTC. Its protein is CASTRGTSGVQETQYF.

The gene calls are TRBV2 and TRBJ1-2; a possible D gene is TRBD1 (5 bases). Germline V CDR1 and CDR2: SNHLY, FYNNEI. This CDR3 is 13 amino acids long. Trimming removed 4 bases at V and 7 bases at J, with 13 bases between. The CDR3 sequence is CASSVQGGGGYTF. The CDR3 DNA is TGTGCCAGCAGTGTCCAGGGCGGGGGTGGCTACACCTTC.

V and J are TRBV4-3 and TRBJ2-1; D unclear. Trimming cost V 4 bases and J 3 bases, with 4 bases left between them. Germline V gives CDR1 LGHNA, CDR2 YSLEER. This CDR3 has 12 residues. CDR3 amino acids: CASSPNYNEQFF. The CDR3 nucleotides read TGCGCCAGCAGCCCCAACTACAATGAGCAGTTCTTC.

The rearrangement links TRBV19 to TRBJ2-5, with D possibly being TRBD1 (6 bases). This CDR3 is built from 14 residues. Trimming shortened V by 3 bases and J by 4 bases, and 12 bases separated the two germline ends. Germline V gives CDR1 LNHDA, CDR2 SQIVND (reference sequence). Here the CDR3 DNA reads TGTGCCAGTAGTATCCGCACAGGGAGAGAGACCCAGTACTTC. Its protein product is CASSIRTGRETQYF.

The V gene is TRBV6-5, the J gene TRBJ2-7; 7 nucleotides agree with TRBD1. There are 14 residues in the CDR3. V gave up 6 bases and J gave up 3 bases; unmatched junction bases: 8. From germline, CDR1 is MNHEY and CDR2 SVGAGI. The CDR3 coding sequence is TGTGCCAGCAGAGGAGCAGGGGGATTCTACGAGCAGTACTTC. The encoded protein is CASRGAGGFYEQYF.

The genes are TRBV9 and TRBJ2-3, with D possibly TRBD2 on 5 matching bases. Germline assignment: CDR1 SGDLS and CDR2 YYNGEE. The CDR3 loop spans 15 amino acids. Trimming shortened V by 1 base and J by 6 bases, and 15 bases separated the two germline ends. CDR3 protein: CASSVSTRISDTQYF. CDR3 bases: TGTGCCAGCAGCGTAAGTACTAGAATTTCCGATACGCAGTATTTT.

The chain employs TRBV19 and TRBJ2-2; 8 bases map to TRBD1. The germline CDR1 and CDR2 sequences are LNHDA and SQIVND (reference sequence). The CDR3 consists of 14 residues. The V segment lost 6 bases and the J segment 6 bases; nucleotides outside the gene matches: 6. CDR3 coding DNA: TGTGCCAGTAGGACAATCAGGGGGCCCGGGGAGCTGTTTTTT. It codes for CASRTIRGPGELFF.

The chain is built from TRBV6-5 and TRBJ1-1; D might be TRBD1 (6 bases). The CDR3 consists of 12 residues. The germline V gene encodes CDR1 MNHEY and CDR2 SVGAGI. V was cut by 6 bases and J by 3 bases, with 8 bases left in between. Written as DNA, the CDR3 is TGTGCCAGCAGGGGGGGGCACACTGAAGCTTTCTTT. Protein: CASRGGHTEAFF.

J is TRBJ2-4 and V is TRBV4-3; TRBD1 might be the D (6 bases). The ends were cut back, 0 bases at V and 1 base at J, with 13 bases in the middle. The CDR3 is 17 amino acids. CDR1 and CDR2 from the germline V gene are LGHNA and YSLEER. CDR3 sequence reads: CASSQDITGRAKNIQYF. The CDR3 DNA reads TGCGCCAGCAGCCAAGATATAACAGGGCGGGCCAAAAACATTCAGTACTTC.

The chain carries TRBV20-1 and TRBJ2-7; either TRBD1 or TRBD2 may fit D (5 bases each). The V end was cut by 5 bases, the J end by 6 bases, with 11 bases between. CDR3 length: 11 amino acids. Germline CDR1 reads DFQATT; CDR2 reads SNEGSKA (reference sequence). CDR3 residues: CSAARDREQYF. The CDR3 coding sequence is TGCAGTGCTGCTAGGGACCGCGAGCAGTACTTC.

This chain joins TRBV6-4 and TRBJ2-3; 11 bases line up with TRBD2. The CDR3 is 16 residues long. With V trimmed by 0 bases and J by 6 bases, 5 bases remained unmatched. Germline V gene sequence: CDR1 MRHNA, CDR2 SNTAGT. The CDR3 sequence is CASSDSASGGFDTQYF. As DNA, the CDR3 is TGTGCCAGCAGTGACTCGGCTAGCGGGGGGTTTGATACGCAGTATTTT.

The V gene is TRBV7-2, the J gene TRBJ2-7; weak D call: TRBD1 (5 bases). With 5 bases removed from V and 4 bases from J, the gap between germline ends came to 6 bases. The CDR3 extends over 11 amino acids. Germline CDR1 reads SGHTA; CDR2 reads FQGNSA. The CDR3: CASSDSYEQYF. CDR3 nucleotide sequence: TGTGCCAGCAGCGACAGTTACGAGCAGTACTTC.

CDR3 nucleotide sequence: TGTGCCAGTAGTATTCGACAGAACACTGAAGCTTTCTTT. Its translation: CASSIRQNTEAFF. V is TRBV19 and J is TRBJ1-1; D is undetermined. This CDR3 is 13 amino acids long. Germline V gene sequence: CDR1 LNHDA, CDR2 SQIVND (reference sequence). V was cut by 3 bases and J by 1 base, with 6 bases left in between.

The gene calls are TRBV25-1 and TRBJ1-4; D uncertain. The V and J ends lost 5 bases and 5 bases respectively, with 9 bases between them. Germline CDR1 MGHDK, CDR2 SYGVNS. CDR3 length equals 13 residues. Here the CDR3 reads CASSQLLNEKLFF. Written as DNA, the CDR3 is TGTGCCAGCAGTCAGCTCTTGAATGAAAAACTGTTTTTT.